These T cell receptor beta chains were read from a single sample in a study of cytomegalovirus exposure and HLA in healthy donors. TCRdb's copy holds only in-frame clones and misses some; the assay was immunoSEQ multiplex PCR. The data contain roughly 130,000 clones, around three fifths of them singletons. Sequenced sample: PBMCs. The receptors shown here come from a woman aged 40 to 50 in good health and CMV-seropositive. Each CDR3 is given without its conserved first and last residue. The order of the fields is J gene, V gene, CDR3 protein.

TRBJ2-7,TRBV11-3,ASSLFLPESEQY
TRBJ1-6,TRBV11-3,ASSLGTGSSYNSPLH
TRBJ2-2,TRBV28,ASSLTDRGRTGELF
TRBJ2-1,TRBV11-3,ASSSNSNEQF
TRBJ1-4,TRBV5-4,ASSLGQAEKLF
.,TRBV29-1,SVDERSYEQY
TRBJ2-7,TRBV2,ASSLVLRTGEQY
TRBJ1-1,TRBV5-6,ASGGQEGTEAF
TRBJ1-2,TRBV29-1,SAGQGRGYT
TRBJ2-3,TRBV5-1,ASRTSGGAIVTDTQY
TRBJ1-5,TRBV2,ASTRETPNQPQH
TRBJ2-7,TRBV4-2,ASSQEDSLGGSYEQY
TRBJ2-7,TRBV5-8,ASSLVTSGGLNAYEQY
TRBJ1-5,TRBV6-5,ASSYSPGSNQPQH
TRBJ2-3,TRBV14,ASSHGRRGTTDTQY
TRBJ2-7,TRBV27,ASSLLGQGKDYEQY
TRBJ1-1,TRBV2,ASSGKIGATEAF
TRBJ1-5,TRBV27,ASRSTTGRVSNQPQH
TRBJ2-3,TRBV5-1,ASSIGLAGGGTPLDTQY
TRBJ1-2,TRBV4-1,ASSQEAAGGDYGYT
TRBJ2-2,TRBV10-3,AISDSRGLNTGELF
TRBJ1-6,TRBV6-1,ASSEEGANNSPLH
TRBJ2-3,TRBV12-5,ASGLPRGLAGAGADTQY
TRBJ2-5,TRBV9,ASSSSSRNQETQY
TRBJ1-2,TRBV29-1,SALGQGDSYGYT
TRBJ2-7,TRBV5-6,ASSFSDRAYYEQY
TRBJ2-7,TRBV5-1,ASNKGTGSYEQY
TRBJ2-6,TRBV18,ASSPRQEQGSGANVLT
TRBJ2-7,TRBV7-8,AGSRDIRYEQY
TRBJ1-2,TRBV5-6,ASRDRVYGYP
TRBJ2-1,TRBV27,ASSLSTGVDEQF
TRBJ1-1,TRBV7-6,ASSIYRGNTEAF
TRBJ1-1,TRBV5-4,ASSLGTDNTEAF
TRBJ2-2,TRBV14,ASSQGTGKTGELF
TRBJ2-5,TRBV28,ASSPLAGVEY
TRBJ1-2,TRBV6-1,ASSGQLAYGYT
TRBJ1-1,TRBV7-6,ASNTQGLNTEAF
TRBJ2-2,TRBV5-1,ASSLKEAGELF
TRBJ2-3,TRBV12-5,ASGLMAPDTQY
TRBJ1-5,TRBV19,ASSRGQTNQPQH
TRBJ1-6,TRBV2,ASSEAGFNSPLH
TRBJ1-1,TRBV30,ALTGAANTEAF
TRBJ2-1,TRBV18,ASSPLPRLAGYNEQF
TRBJ1-1,TRBV15,ATSRPGGGEQEAF
TRBJ2-3,TRBV7-3,ASSLSAGRTDTQY
TRBJ1-4,TRBV28,ASSSGTGGEKLF
TRBJ1-5,TRBV5-5,ASSLAGQGRGLLNQPQH
TRBJ2-2,TRBV9,ASSVLTSGELF
TRBJ2-3,TRBV27,ASRFRQGLSTDTQY
TRBJ1-1,TRBV19,ASSRDRADPEAF
TRBJ1-4,TRBV15,ATSRDSGATNEKLF
TRBJ2-7,TRBV30,AWRAPGDEQY
TRBJ1-4,TRBV6-1,ASSVWDFPEKLF
TRBJ2-7,TRBV6-1,ASSRGSSYEQY
TRBJ2-5,TRBV19,ASNPTGGETQY
TRBJ2-3,TRBV28,ASSLESNTDTQY
.,TRBV5-1,ASSPELGSYEQY
TRBJ1-4,TRBV15,ATSSRAIEGEKLF
TRBJ1-2,TRBV10-3,AIRSGQGAYGYT
TRBJ1-5,TRBV30,AWSGQGVGQPQH